This TCR beta chain was captured by sequencing in a study of T cell changes during pregnancy in multiple sclerosis. CDR3 length: 15 residues. Assay used: immunoSEQ multiplex PCR; TCRdb lists only in-frame clones, some missing. The sample consists of 90,000 to 150,000 clones, under 95% of them appearing once. The chain has TRBV21-1 and TRBJ2-3; TRBD2 reflects the table's D call only, with no check against the DNA. TRBV21-1 is classified as a pseudogene. Specimen: peripheral blood, collected before pregnancy. The origin of this receptor is a female donor with multiple sclerosis, enrolled in a pregnancy study. The CDR3 region is CASSKGRGVADTQYF. CDR3 in DNA: TGTGCCAGCAGCAAGGGGCGGGGGGTGGCAGATACGCAGTATTTT.